The subject of this entry is one TCR beta chain. The sample is drawn from a study of T cell changes during pregnancy in multiple sclerosis. The CDR3 has 11 amino acids. The V and J ends lost 3 bases and 9 bases respectively, with 9 bases between them. In germline, CDR1 is MNHNS, CDR2 SASEGT. Clones were read by immunoSEQ multiplex PCR, and TCRdb kept only the in-frame ones, dropping some. The data show 60,000 to 75,000 clones, with more than 90% seen just once and roughly 1.9% held by the top ten. This receptor was obtained from a female donor with multiple sclerosis, enrolled in a pregnancy study. The chain links TRBV6-1 to TRBJ2-7; D remains ambiguous. This sample comprised peripheral blood, obtained in the second trimester of pregnancy. The CDR3 nucleotides read TGTGCCAGCAGTGACGGCGGCGGGCAGTACTTC. This codes for CASSDGGGQYF.